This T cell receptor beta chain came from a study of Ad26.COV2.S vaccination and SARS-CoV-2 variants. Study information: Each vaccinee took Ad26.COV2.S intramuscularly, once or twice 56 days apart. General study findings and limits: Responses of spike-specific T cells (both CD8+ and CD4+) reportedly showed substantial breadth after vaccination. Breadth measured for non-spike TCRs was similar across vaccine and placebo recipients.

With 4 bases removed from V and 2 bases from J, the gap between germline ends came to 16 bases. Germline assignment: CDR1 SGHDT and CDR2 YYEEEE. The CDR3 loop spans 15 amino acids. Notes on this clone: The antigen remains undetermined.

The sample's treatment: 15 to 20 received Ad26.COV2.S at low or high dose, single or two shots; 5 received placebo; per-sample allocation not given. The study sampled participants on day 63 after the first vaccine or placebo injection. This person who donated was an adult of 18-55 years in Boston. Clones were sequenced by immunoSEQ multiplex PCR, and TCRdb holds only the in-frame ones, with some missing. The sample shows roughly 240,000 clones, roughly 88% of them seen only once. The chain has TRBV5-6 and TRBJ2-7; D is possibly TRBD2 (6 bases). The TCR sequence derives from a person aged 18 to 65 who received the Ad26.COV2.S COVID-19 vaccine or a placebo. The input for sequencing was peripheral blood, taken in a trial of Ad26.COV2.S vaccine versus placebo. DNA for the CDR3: TGTGCCAGCAGCCCCTCCGGGGGACCCACCTACGAGCAGTACTTC. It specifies CASSPSGGPTYEQYF. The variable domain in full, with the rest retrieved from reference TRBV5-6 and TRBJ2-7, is DAGVTQSPTHLIKTRGQQVTLRCSPKSGHDTVSWYQQALGQGPQFIFQYYEEEERQRGNFPDRFSGHQFPNYSSELNVNALLLGDSALYLCASSPSGGPTYEQYFGPGTRLTVT.